This record looks at one TCR beta chain sequence and its context. This entry is derived from a study of T cell responses to AZD1222 COVID-19 vaccine. Germline V gene lookup returns CDR1 KGHDR and CDR2 SFDVKD. The length of the CDR3 is 16 residues. Trimming removed 0 bases from V and 7 bases from J, with 14 bases in between. Method: immunoSEQ multiplex PCR; TCRdb's copy keeps in-frame clones and lacks some. The table records roughly 150,000 clones, 75% to 95% of them present only once. The V and J genes are TRBV24-1 and TRBJ1-4; D possibly corresponds to TRBD1 (5 bases). This receptor was taken from an adult in good health. The source was peripheral blood, collected on day 0 of AZD1222 vaccination. This chain's CDR3 is CATSDLPQGGREKLFF. For the CDR3, the DNA is TGTGCCACCAGTGATTTGCCGCAGGGAGGACGTGAAAAACTGTTTTTT.